Below, 26 T cell receptor beta chains from the same sample are listed, as sequenced in a study of cytomegalovirus exposure and HLA in healthy donors. Vbeta (60) and Jbeta (13) primers were used in the PCR. Profiling relied on immunoSEQ multiplex PCR, and the TCRdb table lists in-frame clones only, not all of them. Seen here are about 84,000 clones, 63% observed once, and the top ten hold over 12%. Sequenced input: PBMCs. The receptors were gathered from a woman in her thirties or forties in good health and CMV-seropositive.

This clone was seen just once. CDR3 coding DNA: TGTGCCAGCAGAAGGGGGGGGAGAGACACCGGGGAGCTGTTTTTT. Its protein product is CASRRGGRDTGELFF. J is TRBJ2-2 and V is TRBV9; weak D call: TRBD2 (7 bases). This CDR3 is built from 15 residues. The germline CDR1 and CDR2 sequences are SGDLS and YYNGEE. V lost 5 bases to trimming and J lost 3 bases, with 14 bases between them.

This clone was recorded a few times. V is TRBV15 and J is TRBJ2-3; 8 bases agree with TRBD2. Trimming cost V 5 bases and J 6 bases; bases outside gene matches: 16. CDR3 length: 17 amino acids. Germline V gives CDR1 LNHNV, CDR2 YYDKDF (reference sequence). The CDR3 coding sequence is TGTGCCACCAGCTTTAGAGGGAGCGGGAGCTTCTCGGATACGCAGTATTTT. It encodes CATSFRGSGSFSDTQYF.

The rearrangement uses TRBV5-1 and TRBJ2-7; possibly TRBD2 for D (5 bases). The V and J ends lost 0 bases and 0 bases respectively, with 7 bases between them. In germline, CDR1 is SGHRS, CDR2 YFSETQ. The CDR3 runs to 14 residues. The CDR3 spells CASSLDGDSYEQYF. The CDR3 region has the DNA TGCGCCAGCAGCTTGGACGGGGACTCCTACGAGCAGTACTTC.

This chain links TRBV7-8 with TRBJ1-1; 8 nucleotides match TRBD1. CDR1 SGHVS and CDR2 FQNEAQ come from the germline V gene. The CDR3 sequence is 14 residues long. The V segment lost 2 bases and the J segment 4 bases; nucleotides outside the gene matches: 3. The CDR3 bases are TGTGCCAGCAGCTTACAGGGGGCGGTCACTGAAGCTTTCTTT. Protein product: CASSLQGAVTEAFF.

The chain recombines TRBV5-1 with TRBJ1-1; the D is unclear. The germline V gene has CDR1 SGHRS and CDR2 YFSETQ. V shed 2 bases and J shed 1 base, with 6 bases lying between them. This CDR3 region has 13 residues. The CDR3 DNA reads as TGCGCCAGCAGCTTCACCGGGAACACTGAAGCTTTCTTT. This translates into CASSFTGNTEAFF. Based on the CDR3 plus reference TRBV5-1 and TRBJ1-1, the full variable domain is KAGVTQTPRYLIKTRGQQVTLSCSPISGHRSVSWYQQTPGQGLQFLFEYFSETQRNKGNFPGRFSGRQFSNSRSEMNVSTLELGDSALYLCASSFTGNTEAFFGQGTRLTVV.

V and J are TRBV2 and TRBJ1-3; D is unclear. The germline V and J ends were trimmed by 7 bases and 3 bases, with 13 bases remaining between them. CDR3 length: 14 residues. In germline, CDR1 is SNHLY, CDR2 FYNNEI. CDR3 nucleotides: TGTGCCAGCAACTTACAGAGCCTTGGAAACACCATATATTTT. Residues: CASNLQSLGNTIYF.

This chain uses TRBV5-1 with TRBJ2-7; a weak D match, TRBD2 (7 bases). Trimming removed 0 bases at V and 2 bases at J, with 12 bases between. The CDR3 is 15 amino acids. Germline CDR1 SGHRS, CDR2 YFSETQ. The CDR3 protein is CASSLDIGGAYEQYF. The CDR3 DNA reads as TGCGCCAGCAGCTTGGATATAGGGGGGGCCTACGAGCAGTACTTC.

This CDR3 is CASSSMDSPDEQYF. The CDR3 nucleotides are TGTGCCAGCAGTTCTATGGACAGTCCCGACGAGCAGTACTTC. This chain joins TRBV28 and TRBJ2-7; D might be TRBD1 (6 bases). V lost 4 bases, J lost 5 bases, and 15 bases lay in between. Germline loops: CDR1 MDHEN, CDR2 SYDVKM. The length of the CDR3 is 14 residues.

The rearrangement uses TRBV6-6 and TRBJ2-7; 7 bases line up with TRBD1. The CDR3 spans 15 residues. Germline V gives CDR1 MNHNY, CDR2 SVGAGI (reference sequence). The V gene end was trimmed by 5 bases and the J gene end by 6 bases; junction bases not matched to a gene: 13. CDR3 protein: CASSTWGQGVAEQYF. CDR3 coding DNA: TGTGCCAGCAGTACATGGGGGCAGGGGGTAGCCGAGCAGTACTTC.

This clone was found a few times. This chain uses TRBV19 with TRBJ2-1; 13 nucleotides line up with TRBD2. This CDR3 has 20 amino acids. V was pared by 2 bases and J by 0 bases, with 10 bases of the junction left unmatched. CDR1 and CDR2 from the germline V gene are LNHDA and SQIVND (reference sequence). CDR3 nucleotide sequence: TGTGCCAGTAGTATACTGGGACTAGCGGGATATTGGAGCTCCTACAATGAGCAGTTCTTC. It encodes CASSILGLAGYWSSYNEQFF.

Only a few counts were recorded for this clone. The genes are TRBV7-7 and TRBJ2-3; 7 bases fit TRBD2. V lost 5 bases, J lost 2 bases, and 4 bases stayed unmatched. Looked up from germline, CDR1 is SSHAT and CDR2 is FNYEAQ (reference sequence). This CDR3 spans 14 amino acids. The CDR3 loop is CASSQGGYTDTQYF. CDR3 in DNA: TGTGCCAGCAGCCAGGGAGGGTACACAGATACGCAGTATTTT.

This clone was picked up a small number of times. The sample carries other DNA sequences with the same CDR3. The CDR3 reads CASSLALAGGETQYF. The CDR3 DNA is TGTGCCAGCAGCTTAGCCCTAGCGGGGGGGGAGACCCAGTACTTC. This sequence joins TRBV7-2 and TRBJ2-5; 12 bases match TRBD2. The length of the CDR3 is 15 residues. Germline CDR1 is SGHTA and CDR2 is FQGNSA. V dropped 0 bases and J dropped 5; count of bases not matched to a gene: 1. Full variable domain (missing parts from reference TRBV7-2 and TRBJ2-5): GAGVSQSPSNKVTEKGKDVELRCDPISGHTALYWYRQSLGQGLEFLIYFQGNSAPDKSGLPSDRFSAERTGGSVSTLTIQRTQQEDSAVYLCASSLALAGGETQYFGPGTRLLVL.

This clone has only a few counts. The rearrangement uses TRBV7-2 and TRBJ1-6, with 7 positions matching TRBD1. Germline trimming cut 1 base from V and 13 bases from J; bases unmatched to any gene: 1. CDR3 length: 12 amino acids. Per the germline V gene, CDR1 is SGHTA and CDR2 is FQGNSA. The CDR3, as DNA: TGTGCCAGCAGCTTAGTCAGGGGGCCCCTCCACTTT. This sequence encodes CASSLVRGPLHF.

This rearrangement joins TRBV10-3 to TRBJ1-2; 8 positions match TRBD1. V lost 7 bases to trimming and J lost 8 bases; unmatched junction nucleotides: 9. CDR1 is ENHRY and CDR2 is SYGVKD in the germline V gene. The length of the CDR3 is 13 residues. The CDR3 sequence: CAITLGQGGGYTF. CDR3 nucleotides: TGTGCCATCACTCTAGGACAGGGAGGAGGCTACACCTTC.

The chain joins TRBV6-4 to TRBJ2-1; 8 nucleotides align to TRBD1. Germline assignment: CDR1 MRHNA and CDR2 SNTAGT. After removal of 2 bases from V and 4 bases from J, the junction contained 10 bases not matched to a gene. The length of the CDR3 is 17 residues. The CDR3 nucleotides are TGTGCCAGCAGTGACACTGGGGTGCAGGGGGCGTACAATGAGCAGTTCTTC. It is translated as CASSDTGVQGAYNEQFF.

The J gene is TRBJ2-5, the V gene TRBV29-1, with TRBD1 matching 7 bases. The CDR3 spans 16 residues. CDR1 SQVTM and CDR2 ANQGSEA come from the germline V gene. The trim removed 0 bases at V and 3 bases at J, leaving 10 bases unmatched. For the CDR3, the DNA is TGCAGCGTTGAAGATTCATGGGGCAGGGGGAAAGAGACCCAGTACTTC. As protein: CSVEDSWGRGKETQYF.

This clone was counted a few times. J is TRBJ2-3 and V is TRBV5-6; possible D gene TRBD1, 6 bases. Germline CDR1 SGHDT, CDR2 YYEEEE. Trimming removed 1 base at V and 0 bases at J, with 21 bases between. This CDR3 comprises 19 residues. CDR3 protein: CASSLYRAQRELSTDTQYF. In DNA form, the CDR3 reads TGTGCCAGCAGCTTGTACAGGGCCCAAAGGGAGTTAAGCACAGATACGCAGTATTTT.

CDR3 in amino acids: CASSPRTSTDTQYF. In DNA form, the CDR3 reads TGTGCCAGCAGCCCGCGGACTAGCACAGATACGCAGTATTTT. V gene TRBV13 combines with J gene TRBJ2-3, with D perhaps TRBD2 (5 bases). This CDR3 region has 14 residues. Germline lookup yields CDR1 PRHDT and CDR2 FYEKMQ (reference sequence). Deletions cut 5 bases from V and 0 bases from J, with 9 bases between.

This clone was observed at least ten times. The V and J genes are TRBV6-1 and TRBJ2-7; D may be TRBD2 (5 bases). V lost 8 bases and J 2 bases, leaving 16 bases between the germline ends. CDR1 is MNHNS, CDR2 SASEGT, per germline. The CDR3 extends over 14 amino acids. CDR3 sequence reads: CASLEGSWAYEQYF. CDR3 nucleotide sequence: TGTGCCAGCCTAGAGGGCTCCTGGGCCTACGAGCAGTACTTC.

Only a few counts were recorded for this clone. The rearrangement joins TRBV7-9 to TRBJ1-3; D is unclear. This CDR3 region has 16 residues. V was cut by 5 bases and J by 2 bases, with 16 bases left in between. The germline V gene has CDR1 SEHNR and CDR2 FQNEAQ (reference sequence). CDR3 loop: CASSHRTLRPGNTIYF. In nucleotides, the CDR3 is TGTGCCAGCAGCCACCGGACTCTTCGGCCTGGAAACACCATATATTTT.

The chain has TRBV4-1 and TRBJ2-3; 9 bases fit TRBD1. Unmatched junction bases numbered 10, after V lost 7 bases and J lost 8 bases. CDR1 and CDR2 (germline): MGHRA, YSYEKL. The CDR3 loop spans 14 amino acids. CDR3 sequence (DNA): TGCGCCAGCACGCCACAGGGGGCATTAGGTACGCAGTATTTT. Translating gives CASTPQGALGTQYF.

The J gene is TRBJ2-7, the V gene TRBV4-3; 7 positions match TRBD1. Unmatched junction bases numbered 3, after V lost 4 bases and J lost 3 bases. The CDR3 consists of 13 residues. Germline V gene data show CDR1 as LGHNA and CDR2 as YSLEER. CDR3 protein: CASSRDRDYEQYF. The CDR3 DNA sequence: TGCGCCAGCAGCCGCGACAGGGACTACGAGCAGTACTTC.

The chain couples TRBV27 to TRBJ2-3, with D unresolved. Germline lookup yields CDR1 MNHEY and CDR2 SMNVEV (reference sequence). Trimming left V 4 bases short and J 3 bases short, with 14 bases between. The CDR3 contains 15 residues. In DNA, the CDR3 is TGTGCCAGCAGTTCCCCGGAGAGGCCGACAGATACGCAGTATTTT. This gives the protein CASSSPERPTDTQYF.

The chain has TRBV6-1 and TRBJ2-1; TRBD2 matches 12 bases. The CDR3 is made up of 19 amino acids. Germline-derived CDR1 and CDR2 are MNHNS and SASEGT. Trimming cost V 4 bases and J 3 bases; bases outside gene matches: 13. CDR3 sequence reads: CASSALGLAGSNGYNEQFF. In nucleotides, the CDR3 is TGTGCCAGCAGTGCACTGGGACTAGCGGGCTCCAACGGCTACAATGAGCAGTTCTTC.

This clone was detected only a few times. The rearrangement joins TRBV29-1 to TRBJ2-7; 13 nucleotides align to TRBD2. This CDR3 has 15 residues. Germline V gives CDR1 SQVTM, CDR2 ANQGSEA. V was pared by 1 base and J by 3 bases, with 3 bases of the junction left unmatched. The CDR3 coding sequence is TGCAGCGTTGAAGGGGGGACTAGCGGGGACTACGAGCAGTACTTC. It translates to CSVEGGTSGDYEQYF.

This clone showed up just a few times. The rearrangement links TRBV30 to TRBJ1-2; the match to TRBD1 covers 9 bases. Germline CDR1 is GTSNPN and CDR2 is SVGIG (reference sequence). The CDR3 has 15 residues. J gave up 5 bases and V 3 bases, and 10 bases lay outside the gene matches. The CDR3 DNA is TGTGCCTGGAGGAGGGACAGGGCCTTGAAGTATGGCTACACCTTC. Translated, it gives CAWRRDRALKYGYTF.